This T cell receptor (beta chain) was identified during a study of cytomegalovirus exposure and HLA in healthy donors. General study results and limits: Reportedly, a later analysis found an Asian-associated ancestry cluster had fewer N-insertions than the roughly 670-donor mean. Some TCR beta chains (164 of them) were listed as cytomegalovirus-associated.

60 Vbeta and 13 Jbeta primers were used in PCR. Only in-frame clones appear in the TCRdb table, and some are missing; sequencing was by immunoSEQ multiplex PCR. The data hold around 190,000 clones, with 60% to 80% observed a single time. In the case of this clone: The antigen remains undetermined.

V dropped 9 bases and J dropped 1 base, with 14 bases sitting between them. The germline V gene has CDR1 SNHLY and CDR2 FYNNEI. CDR3 length: 14 residues. The chain carries TRBV2 and TRBJ2-3, with unresolved D. This TCR was recovered from a woman under 30 in good health and CMV-seronegative. The sample was PBMCs. The CDR3 loop is CASQFGFRTDTQYF. DNA for the CDR3: TGTGCCAGTCAGTTCGGGTTCCGCACAGATACGCAGTATTTT.